Each of the 17 T cell receptor beta chains below was sequenced from the same sample in a study of blood T cell repertoires in COVID-19. Using immunoSEQ multiplex PCR, the repertoire was profiled, and TCRdb retains in-frame clones only, with some absent. The repertoire includes 400,000 to 500,000 clones, 86% of them detected once, and roughly 1.4% sits in the top ten. Sequences were obtained from peripheral blood. The receptors shown here come from a woman in her 30s with active or convalescent COVID-19.

This chain links TRBV5-6 with TRBJ2-1; tentative D call: TRBD2 (6 bases). Germline loops: CDR1 SGHDT, CDR2 YYEEEE. The CDR3 is made up of 13 amino acids. Trimming cost V 3 bases and J 12 bases, with 16 bases left between them. CDR3 nucleotide sequence: TGTGCCAGCAGCTATACCCTAGCGTCGGGGCAGTTCTTC. This sequence encodes CASSYTLASGQFF.

This clone was recorded a few times. This chain connects TRBV25-1 to TRBJ1-3; D is unclear. V was clipped by 4 bases and J by 1 base, with 11 bases between them. The CDR3 is made up of 15 amino acids. Germline-derived CDR1 and CDR2 are MGHDK and SYGVNS. This CDR3 reads CASSGIGGSGNTIYF. The DNA of the CDR3 is TGTGCCAGCAGTGGAATTGGAGGGTCTGGAAACACCATATATTTT.

Details on this clone: Distinct nucleotide sequences in the sample also encode this CDR3. The V call is TRBV27, the J call TRBJ2-7; tentative D call: TRBD2 (6 bases). The CDR3 sequence is 14 residues long. V shed 2 bases and J shed 0 bases, with 8 bases lying between them. The germline CDR1 and CDR2 sequences are MNHEY and SMNVEV (reference sequence). CDR3 region: CASSLGGSSYEQYF. DNA of the CDR3: TGTGCCAGCAGTTTAGGGGGGAGCTCCTACGAGCAGTACTTC.

V gene TRBV12-3 or TRBV12-4 combines with J gene TRBJ1-1; unclear D gene. The germline V and J ends were trimmed by 5 bases and 5 bases, with 12 bases remaining between them. This CDR3 comprises 13 residues. The CDR3 nucleotides read TGTGCCAGCAGTCCTTTACTTTGGACTGAAGCTTTCTTT. The encoded protein is CASSPLLWTEAFF.

This clone was observed a few times. The V call is TRBV18, the J call TRBJ2-7, with D perhaps TRBD1 (7 bases). Trimming removed 6 bases at V and 2 bases at J, with 14 bases between. Germline assignment: CDR1 KGHSH and CDR2 LQKENI. The CDR3 runs 14 residues. CDR3 in DNA: TGTGCCAGCTCCGTCCAGGGGGGCCCCTACGAGCAGTACTTC. This translates into CASSVQGGPYEQYF. The whole variable domain, filled in from reference TRBV18 and TRBJ2-7, reads NAGVMQNPRHLVRRRGQEARLRCSPMKGHSHVYWYRQLPEEGLKFMVYLQKENIIDESGMPKERFSAEFPKEGPSILRIQQVVRGDSAAYFCASSVQGGPYEQYFGPGTRLTVT.

The gene calls are TRBV21-1 and TRBJ1-3; the listed D gene, TRBD1, was not tested against the DNA. TRBV21-1 is classified as a pseudogene. This CDR3 spans 20 amino acids. In DNA form, the CDR3 reads TGTGCCAGCAGCCTAAAAGGTCACAGGGTACTCCTTTGCTCTGGAAACACCATATATTTT. Its translation: CASSLKGHRVLLCSGNTIYF.

V and J are TRBV18 and TRBJ1-1; D perhaps matches TRBD1 (5 bases). CDR1 KGHSH and CDR2 LQKENI come from the germline V gene. V was clipped by 3 bases and J by 0 bases, with 17 bases between them. The CDR3 runs to 17 residues. In nucleotides, the CDR3 is TGTGCCAGCTCACCCCTCGGGGCGGGAAGCATGAACACTGAAGCTTTCTTT. As protein: CASSPLGAGSMNTEAFF.

This chain joins TRBV5-6 and TRBJ1-1, with unresolved D. The CDR3 is 14 residues long. Germline lookup yields CDR1 SGHDT and CDR2 YYEEEE. Trimming took 3 bases from V and 4 from J, leaving 13 bases between them. As DNA, the CDR3 is TGTGCCAGCAGCTCCCGTCGGGGAAGCACTGAAGCTTTCTTT. It yields the protein CASSSRRGSTEAFF.

This clone was detected once. This rearrangement joins TRBV11-3 to TRBJ2-7; 9 nucleotides line up with TRBD2. Germline V gene lookup returns CDR1 SGHNT and CDR2 YENEEA. V lost 1 base and J lost 3; bases outside the gene matches: 4. CDR3 length: 15 amino acids. The CDR3 loop is CASSLGSGRGYEQYF. The CDR3 nucleotides read TGTGCCAGCAGCTTAGGTAGCGGGAGAGGCTACGAGCAGTACTTC.

This clone was seen once. CDR3: CASSWTGGGGTEAFF. CDR3 DNA: TGTGCCAGCAGCTGGACAGGGGGCGGGGGTACTGAAGCTTTCTTT. The chain couples TRBV11-2 to TRBJ1-1; 11 nucleotides align to TRBD1. CDR3 length equals 15 residues. The germline V gene encodes CDR1 SGHAT and CDR2 FQNNGV. With V trimmed by 4 bases and J by 5 bases, 6 bases remained unmatched. The full variable domain, rest sourced from reference TRBV11-2 and TRBJ1-1, is EAGVAQSPRYKIIEKRQSVAFWCNPISGHATLYWYQQILGQGPKLLIQFQNNGVVDDSQLPKDRFSAERLKGVDSTLKIQPAKLEDSAVYLCASSWTGGGGTEAFFGQGTRLTVV.

Only a few counts were recorded for this clone. This chain uses TRBV10-1 with TRBJ2-7; TRBD1 aligns across 9 bases. There are 15 residues in the CDR3. Per the germline V gene, CDR1 is WNHNN and CDR2 is SYGVQD (reference sequence). The V gene end was trimmed by 3 bases and the J gene end by 2 bases; junction bases not matched to a gene: 5. The CDR3 protein is CASSDHRDRAYEQYF. CDR3 sequence (DNA): TGCGCCAGCAGTGACCACCGGGACAGGGCCTACGAGCAGTACTTC.

This sequence joins TRBV20-1 and TRBJ1-1; the D gene is possibly TRBD1 (5 bases). The ends were cut back, 1 base at V and 7 bases at J, with 7 bases in the middle. CDR1 is DFQATT and CDR2 is SNEGSKA in the germline V gene (reference sequence). The CDR3 is 11 amino acids. CDR3 in amino acids: CSARVGLEAFF. The CDR3 coding sequence is TGCAGTGCTAGAGTGGGACTTGAAGCTTTCTTT.

This clone was counted a single time. The rearrangement joins TRBV5-1 to TRBJ1-1; 8 bases map to TRBD1. The CDR3 runs 14 residues. Germline V gene sequence: CDR1 SGHRS, CDR2 YFSETQ. V shed 3 bases and J 4 bases; nucleotides not matched to a gene: 5. The CDR3 sequence is CASSSGQGATEAFF. Here the CDR3 DNA reads TGCGCCAGCAGCTCCGGACAGGGAGCCACTGAAGCTTTCTTT.

The chain couples TRBV6-5 to TRBJ1-2; 8 positions agree with TRBD1. The CDR3 is 16 residues long. After removal of 4 bases from V and 1 base from J, the junction contained 8 bases not matched to a gene. The germline V gene has CDR1 MNHEY and CDR2 SVGAGI. DNA of the CDR3: TGTGCCAGCAGTTCCTCCTTAGGACAGGGTAACTATGGCTACACCTTC. It is translated as CASSSSLGQGNYGYTF.

The chain uses TRBV7-9 and TRBJ1-3; D not resolved. V shed 5 bases and J shed 0 bases, with 20 bases lying between them. Germline CDR1 and CDR2: SEHNR and FQNEAQ (reference sequence). The CDR3 runs to 18 residues. The CDR3 nucleotides are TGTGCCAGCAGCCCGGGATACCAAGGACCGCTCTCTGGAAACACCATATATTTT. Translated, it gives CASSPGYQGPLSGNTIYF.

V is TRBV10-2 and J is TRBJ1-6, with TRBD1 identical over 9 bases. With V trimmed by 7 bases and J by 6 bases, 1 base remained unmatched. The CDR3 covers 13 residues. The germline V gene encodes CDR1 WSHSY and CDR2 SAAADI. The CDR3 is CASKGQGNSPLHF. In DNA form, the CDR3 reads TGCGCCAGCAAGGGACAGGGTAATTCACCCCTCCACTTT.

The chain links TRBV5-6 to TRBJ2-1; D uncertain. The CDR3 runs to 11 residues. Germline assignment: CDR1 SGHDT and CDR2 YYEEEE. Trimming took 4 bases from V and 4 from J, leaving 3 bases between them. CDR3 sequence reads: CASSTYNEQFF. The CDR3 DNA follows: TGTGCCAGCAGCACATACAATGAGCAGTTCTTC.